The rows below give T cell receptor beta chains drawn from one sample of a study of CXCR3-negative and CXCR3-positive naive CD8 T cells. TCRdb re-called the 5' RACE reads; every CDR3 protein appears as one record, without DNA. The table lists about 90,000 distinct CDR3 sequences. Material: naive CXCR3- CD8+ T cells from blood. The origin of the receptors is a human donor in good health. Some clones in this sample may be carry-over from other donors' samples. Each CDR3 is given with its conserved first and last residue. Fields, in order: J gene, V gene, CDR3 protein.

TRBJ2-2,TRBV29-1,CSVEVSKEGVQNTGELFF
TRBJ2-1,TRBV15,CATSRTSNEDEQFF
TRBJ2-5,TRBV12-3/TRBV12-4,CASSLSVETQYF
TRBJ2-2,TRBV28,CASRPDGTNTGELFF
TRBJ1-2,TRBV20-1,CSARWGQGSYGYTF
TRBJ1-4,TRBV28,CASSLQEKLFF
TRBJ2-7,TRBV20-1,CSARDGDSHYEQYF
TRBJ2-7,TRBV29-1,CSVEDREISYEQYF
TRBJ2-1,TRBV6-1,CASSEPGNNNEQFF
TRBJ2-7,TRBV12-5,CASGSDGFYYEQYF
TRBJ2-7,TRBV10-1,CASSYSAGGAYEQYF
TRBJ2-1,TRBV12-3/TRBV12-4,CASSVTGGINEQFF
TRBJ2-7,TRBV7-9,CASSSSLAGASVEQYF
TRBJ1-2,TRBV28,CASSPDDSYGYTF
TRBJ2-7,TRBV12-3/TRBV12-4,CASSSTKEQYF
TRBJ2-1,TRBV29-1,CSVVDDGNEQFF
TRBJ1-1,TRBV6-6,CASSSTGFNTEAFF
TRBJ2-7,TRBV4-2,CASSQDLRRGLPYEQYF
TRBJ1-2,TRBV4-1,CASSQEGQLNYGYTF
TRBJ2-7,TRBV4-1,CASSQERGRDTRSNEQYF
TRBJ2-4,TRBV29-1,CSVEDPGVFAKNIQYF
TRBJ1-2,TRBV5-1,CASSKREYAGTGRPGGGYTF
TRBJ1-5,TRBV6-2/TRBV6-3,CASSISGFNQPQHF
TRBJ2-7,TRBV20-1,CSARDQGSETYEQYF
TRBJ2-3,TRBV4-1,CASSPPVATDTQYF
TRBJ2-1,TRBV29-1,CSVENRAWDEQFF
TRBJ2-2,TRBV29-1,CSVVTQNTGELFF
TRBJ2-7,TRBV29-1,CSVATGQWYEQYF
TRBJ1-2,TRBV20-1,CSASRGDGYTF
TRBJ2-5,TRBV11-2,CASDGDRDRGFGTQYF
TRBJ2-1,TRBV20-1,CSAPREGDYNEQFF
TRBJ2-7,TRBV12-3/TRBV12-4,CASSFKGPNYEQYF
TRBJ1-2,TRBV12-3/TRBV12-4,CAGILGEGQGDGYTF
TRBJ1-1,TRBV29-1,CSVVYTTTTEAFF
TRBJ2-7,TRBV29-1,CSVEGLAGVNEQYF
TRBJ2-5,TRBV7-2,CASSLVGGLGGETQYF
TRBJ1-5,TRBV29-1,CNVEDGEQSQHF
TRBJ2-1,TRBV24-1,CATSDTRTSGRNEQFF
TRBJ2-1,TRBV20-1,CSARDDWKMYSGGENEQFF
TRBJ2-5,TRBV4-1,CASSPSGGAGDQETQYF
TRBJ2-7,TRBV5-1,CASSPGTSGEMSYEQYF
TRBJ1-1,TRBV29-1,CSVEDQGIGTEAFF
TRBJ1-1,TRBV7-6,CASSAGDRSGPEAFF
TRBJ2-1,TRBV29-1,CSVVAASWSLSSYNEQFF
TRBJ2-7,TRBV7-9,CASSPGTGSYEQYF
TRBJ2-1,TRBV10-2,CASSETSYNEQFF
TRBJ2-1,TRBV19,CASSMRENINNEQFF
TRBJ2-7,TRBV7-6,CASSLSGRVSYEQYF
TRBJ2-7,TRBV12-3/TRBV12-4,CASSISDRVHEQYF
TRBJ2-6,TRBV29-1,CSVVSWQGESSGANVLTF
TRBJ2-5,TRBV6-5,CASSYSAEETQYF
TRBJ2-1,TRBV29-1,CSVLRLAESSYNEQFF
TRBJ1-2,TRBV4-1,CASSSLSYGYTF
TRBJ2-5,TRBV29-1,CSVPGAETQYF